The sequence of this T cell receptor beta chain was determined in a study of cytomegalovirus exposure and HLA in healthy donors (dated by TCRdb to the late 2010s). With respect to the entire study: According to a later analysis, the 110 or so validation repertoires were produced on the same platform as the 680 or so repertoires of the first cohort. The study was designed to test whether signatures of past pathogen exposure could be identified by cataloging public T cell receptors. To predict cytomegalovirus infection status, the study brought together high-throughput TCR immunosequencing, statistical association of individual TCRs with disease status, and machine learning. In addition to the first cohort of 650 to 750 subjects, a separate validation cohort of over 90 different subjects was used. Overall results and qualifications from the work: A later analysis lacked HLA typing for the validation cohort, so it scored co-occurrence in that cohort across all 110 or so repertoires. The authors suggested that the approach could potentially be generalized to other disease states and immunological phenotypes. A few of the identified cytomegalovirus-associated TCR beta chains were confirmed in vitro to be specific for cytomegalovirus antigens. In both the original and validation cohorts, the classifier was reported to diagnose cytomegalovirus status with high specificity and sensitivity. Most TCR sequences were observed very rarely across donors, whereas some public TCRs were present in many individuals. The study gave a list of about 170 TCR beta chains associated with cytomegalovirus. A later analysis found that TCRs clustered in the first cohort also tended to co-occur in the roughly 110 validation repertoires, with roughly 95% of cluster scores above 0.

CDR1 is given as MNHNY and CDR2 as SVGAGI, both from the germline V gene (reference sequence). At the junction V is shortened by 5 bases and J by 2 bases; bases outside the gene matches: 2. The CDR3 covers 15 residues, taking in both the cysteine and the phenylalanine. This entry keeps only the CDR3 DNA: 45 bases, framed from base 1. To prepare the library, the immunoSEQ multiplex PCR assay was applied. For the original study's pipeline: A statistical classification framework was built for diagnosing cytomegalovirus status from the catalog of TCR beta chain sequences. Entries here come from immuneACCESS through TCRdb and include only in-frame sequences with V and J called. Some clones fail to appear in such tables; in the studies checked, an unresolved V gene covers under half of the shortfall, and the cause of the remainder is unknown. Clonal size and the V and J genes are those of that table, whereas D and trimming came from the DNA. The sample table holds a few hundred thousand clones, of which about 90% were seen once. The top ten hold under 4% of the sample.

Separate from the approximately 690-subject first cohort, the validation cohort of roughly 120 subjects was the group to which the donors belonged. Points on this clone: Its binding antigen is unknown. Base qualities are not recorded, but no much larger clone differs from it by a single base.

The sequencing input was PBMCs. The TCR was taken from a woman aged 30 to 39 in good health and CMV-seronegative. The receptor chain draws on TRBV6-6 and TRBJ2-1, with 11 bases in between that match TRBD1. The DNA reads as follows: TGTGCCAGCAGTGCGGACAGGGGGCCCTACAATGAGCAGTTCTTC. This gives the protein CASSADRGPYNEQFF.